Listed below are T cell receptor beta chains from one sample, sequenced in a study of blood T cell repertoires in COVID-19. Some clones are missing from TCRdb's copy, which holds only in-frame ones; the method was immunoSEQ multiplex PCR. Here the sample spans some 120,000 clones, around 87% being singletons. Source material: peripheral blood. The receptor source for this set is a man between 45 and 60 years old with acute or convalescent COVID-19. The CDR3 runs from the conserved cysteine through the conserved F or W. D genes are given only for firm matches. Clone size is stated in some rows and not others, as once, few, many or a class when expanded.

cdr3_length: 15
j_call: TRBJ2-3
clone_size: once
d_call: NA
v_call: TRBV7-7
cdr3_aa: CASSLASGGTDTQYF
cdr3_nt: TGTGCCAGCAGCTTAGCCTCAGGGGGGACAGATACGCAGTATTTT

cdr3_length: 14
j_call: TRBJ2-7
clone_size: NA
d_call: NA
v_call: TRBV18
cdr3_aa: CASSPDTYGYQQYF
cdr3_nt: TGTGCCAGCTCACCAGACACCTATGGGTATCAGCAGTACTTC

cdr3_length: 14
j_call: TRBJ2-4
clone_size: NA
d_call: NA
v_call: TRBV5-1
cdr3_aa: CASRNSLAKNIQYF
cdr3_nt: TGCGCCAGCAGAAACAGTCTAGCCAAAAACATTCAGTACTTC

cdr3_length: 15
j_call: TRBJ2-5
clone_size: NA
d_call: NA
v_call: TRBV10-1
cdr3_aa: CASTGGLRLGETQYF
cdr3_nt: TGCGCCAGCACCGGAGGACTGAGGCTGGGAGAGACCCAGTACTTC

cdr3_length: 16
j_call: TRBJ2-3
clone_size: once
d_call: NA
v_call: TRBV7-2
cdr3_aa: CASRGRWGDGTDTQYF
cdr3_nt: TGTGCCAGCAGGGGGAGATGGGGGGACGGCACAGATACGCAGTATTTT

cdr3_length: 12
j_call: TRBJ1-2
clone_size: once
d_call: TRBD1
v_call: TRBV19
cdr3_aa: CASSPLAGQGSF
cdr3_nt: TGTGCCAGTAGTCCCCTTGCGGGACAGGGTTCCTTC

cdr3_length: 12
j_call: TRBJ2-3
clone_size: NA
d_call: NA
v_call: TRBV11-2
cdr3_aa: CASSKQADTQYF
cdr3_nt: TGTGCCAGCAGCAAACAGGCCGATACGCAGTATTTT

cdr3_length: 14
j_call: TRBJ1-2
clone_size: NA
d_call: TRBD1
v_call: TRBV3-1/TRBV3-2
cdr3_aa: CASSQMTGNDGYTF
cdr3_nt: TGTGCCAGCAGCCAAATGACAGGGAATGATGGCTACACCTTC

cdr3_length: 15
j_call: TRBJ2-1
clone_size: NA
d_call: NA
v_call: TRBV6-5
cdr3_aa: CASSMTRGGYNEQFF
cdr3_nt: TGTGCCAGCAGCATGACTAGGGGTGGCTACAATGAGCAGTTCTTC

cdr3_length: 18
j_call: TRBJ2-1
clone_size: NA
d_call: TRBD2
v_call: TRBV4-1
cdr3_aa: CASSQEPRTSGSASEQFF
cdr3_nt: TGCGCCAGCAGCCAAGAACCCCGGACTAGCGGGAGTGCAAGTGAGCAGTTCTTC

cdr3_length: 12
j_call: TRBJ2-3
clone_size: few
d_call: NA
v_call: TRBV12-3/TRBV12-4
cdr3_aa: CASSPGSDTQYF
cdr3_nt: TGTGCCAGCAGCCCCGGGTCAGATACGCAGTATTTT